This is a list of T cell receptor beta chains from one sample in a study of control samples from healthy donors and cancer patients. Method: immunoSEQ multiplex PCR; TCRdb's copy keeps in-frame clones and lacks some. The sample records about 180,000 clones, around 90% being singletons. Sample: blood. These TCRs come from a man under 40 in good health. The CDR3 runs from the conserved cysteine through the conserved F or W. The D gene is left open where the match is weak. Some rows have no size entry. The others give once, few or many, or a class for an expanded clone.

CDR3,DNA,V,J,D,size,length
CASYFQGAGGYTF,TGTGCCAGCTATTTTCAGGGGGCGGGTGGCTACACCTTC,TRBV12-3/TRBV12-4,TRBJ1-2,TRBD1,-,13
CASSQPTSGSRNEQFF,TGCGCCAGCAGCCAACCGACTAGCGGGAGTCGGAATGAGCAGTTCTTC,TRBV4-1,TRBJ2-1,TRBD2,-,16
CASSIGTGDSPLHF,TGTGCCAGCAGCATAGGGACAGGGGATTCACCCCTCCACTTT,TRBV7-9,TRBJ1-6,TRBD1,-,14
CASSPPGTSGHNEQFF,TGTGCCAGCTCACCACCGGGGACTAGTGGGCACAATGAGCAGTTCTTC,TRBV18,TRBJ2-1,TRBD2,once,16
CASSPAGLAGGVTDTQYF,TGTGCCAGCAGTCCCGCCGGACTAGCGGGAGGGGTAACAGATACGCAGTATTTT,TRBV27,TRBJ2-3,TRBD2,once,18
CASTVGTGFYEQFF,TGTGCCAGCACCGTCGGGACAGGGTTCTATGAGCAGTTCTTC,TRBV7-2,TRBJ2-1,TRBD1,-,14
CASSSGQLSGNTIYF,TGTGCCAGCAGTTCCGGCCAACTCTCTGGAAACACCATATATTTT,TRBV28,TRBJ1-3,-,-,15
CASGGVRETQYF,TGTGCCAGCGGGGGGGTGCGGGAGACCCAGTACTTC,TRBV19,TRBJ2-5,TRBD2,-,12
CASSLDGRVQFF,TGTGCCAGCAGCTTAGACGGGAGAGTGCAGTTCTTC,TRBV7-2,TRBJ2-1,-,-,12
CASRWAGGSSYNEQFF,TGCGCCAGCAGGTGGGCCGGGGGGAGCTCCTACAATGAGCAGTTCTTC,TRBV5-1,TRBJ2-1,TRBD2,-,16
CATSDPDRDVVPVIYNEQFF,TGTGCCACCAGTGACCCGGACAGGGACGTAGTGCCTGTGATCTACAATGAGCAGTTCTTC,TRBV24-1,TRBJ2-1,TRBD1,-,20
CSVAPQQGEGYTF,TGCAGCGTTGCCCCCCAACAGGGGGAAGGCTACACCTTC,TRBV29-1,TRBJ1-2,TRBD1,few,13
CASSSGGRNQETQYF,TGTGCCAGCAGCTCGGGCGGGAGAAACCAAGAGACCCAGTACTTC,TRBV7-8,TRBJ2-5,TRBD2,-,15
CASSITYEQYF,TGTGCCAGCAGTATCACCTACGAGCAGTACTTC,TRBV28,TRBJ2-7,-,-,11
CASSQGGQGGYTF,TGTGCCAGCAGCCAAGGGGGGCAGGGTGGCTACACCTTC,TRBV3-1/TRBV3-2,TRBJ1-2,-,-,13
CASSLDASAEQFF,TGTGCCAGCAGCTTAGACGCATCGGCTGAGCAGTTCTTC,TRBV11-2,TRBJ2-1,-,-,13
CASSDGTSGSYNEQFF,TGTGCCAGCAGTGACGGCACTAGCGGATCCTACAATGAGCAGTTCTTC,TRBV6-4,TRBJ2-1,TRBD2,-,16
CASSPQGGTEAFF,TGTGCCAGCTCACCACAGGGCGGGACTGAAGCTTTCTTT,TRBV18,TRBJ1-1,-,-,13
CSVKGQGLREQYF,TGCAGCGTTAAGGGACAGGGGCTTCGCGAGCAGTACTTC,TRBV29-1,TRBJ2-7,TRBD1,-,13
CASSPRSGISEQFF,TGTGCCAGCTCACCTCGTTCGGGGATTAGTGAGCAGTTCTTC,TRBV18,TRBJ2-1,-,-,14
CASSAGQGYYEQYF,TGTGCCAGCAGCGCCGGACAGGGGTACTACGAGCAGTACTTC,TRBV7-6,TRBJ2-7,TRBD1,once,14
CASSVGGGGNEQYF,TGTGCCAGCAGCGTAGGGGGAGGAGGGAACGAGCAGTACTTC,TRBV9,TRBJ2-7,-,few,14
CASSPGLAGYGNIQYF,TGTGCCAGCAGTCCGGGACTAGCGGGATACGGCAACATTCAGTACTTC,TRBV27,TRBJ2-4,TRBD2,-,16
CAWSEGQGREYF,TGTGCCTGGAGTGAGGGACAGGGCAGGGAGTACTTC,TRBV30,TRBJ2-4,TRBD1,-,12
CASSQRTSGKETQYF,TGTGCCAGCAGCCAGAGGACTAGCGGGAAAGAGACCCAGTACTTC,TRBV3-1/TRBV3-2,TRBJ2-5,TRBD2,-,15
CAISERDYGGSYEQYF,TGTGCCATCAGTGAACGGGACTACGGGGGGTCCTACGAGCAGTACTTC,TRBV10-3,TRBJ2-7,TRBD2,-,16
CASSLLRGSASPLHF,TGTGCCAGCAGTTTATTGAGGGGGTCTGCGTCACCCCTCCACTTT,TRBV28,TRBJ1-6,-,-,15
CASSLDGYGYTF,TGTGCCAGCAGCTTAGACGGCTATGGCTACACCTTC,TRBV11-3,TRBJ1-2,-,-,12
CASSLWHRGGNTEAFF,TGTGCCAGCAGCTTATGGCATCGGGGCGGAAACACTGAAGCTTTCTTT,TRBV7-2,TRBJ1-1,-,-,16
CASSEKGDRFGEKLFF,TGTGCCAGCAGTGAAAAGGGGGACAGGTTCGGCGAAAAACTGTTTTTT,TRBV6-1,TRBJ1-4,TRBD1,-,16
CASSLDGQGNQPQHF,TGTGCCAGCAGCTTAGACGGACAGGGCAATCAGCCCCAGCATTTT,TRBV11-2,TRBJ1-5,TRBD1,-,15
CAIGGGQGVDEQYF,TGTGCCATCGGAGGAGGACAGGGGGTCGACGAGCAGTACTTC,TRBV10-3,TRBJ2-7,TRBD1,-,14